This TCR beta chain came from a study of blood T cell repertoires in COVID-19. Study-level information: The United States, Italy and Spain provided the acute and convalescent COVID-19 samples.

Germline V gene sequence: CDR1 SGHTA, CDR2 FQGNSA. V lost 4 bases and J lost 0, with 8 bases in between. This CDR3 is 14 amino acids long. Study processing details: Amplification from reference gene primers served as the basis for estimated nucleated cell counts. The repertoire was sequenced with immunoSEQ multiplex PCR; TCRdb's copy has only in-frame clones and lacks some. V, J and clone size are taken as reported in that table, and D and trimming were inferred from the DNA itself. The sample holds about 90,000 clones, roughly 90% seen once. The sample comprised peripheral blood. The clonotype originates from a man older than 75 with active or convalescent COVID-19. The V and J genes are TRBV7-2 and TRBJ2-3; tentative D call: TRBD1 (6 bases). This chain's CDR3 is CASSSGQSTDTQYF. The CDR3 DNA reads TGTGCCAGCAGCTCGGGACAAAGCACAGATACGCAGTATTTT.